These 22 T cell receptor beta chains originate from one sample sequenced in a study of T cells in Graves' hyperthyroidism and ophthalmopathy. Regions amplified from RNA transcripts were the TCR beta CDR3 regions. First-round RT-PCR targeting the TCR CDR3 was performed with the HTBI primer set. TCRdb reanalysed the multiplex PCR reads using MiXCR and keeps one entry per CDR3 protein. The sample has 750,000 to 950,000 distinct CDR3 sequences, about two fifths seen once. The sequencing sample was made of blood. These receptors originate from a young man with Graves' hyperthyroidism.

The CDR3 DNA is TGTGCCAGCAGTGAATTCCGGGAGCATATGAACACTGAAGCTTTCTTT. Amino acids: CASSEFREHMNTEAFF. The V call is TRBV25-1, the J call TRBJ1-1; D gene ambiguous. There are 16 residues in the CDR3. CDR1 is MGHDK, CDR2 SYGVNS, per germline. Trimming cost V 1 base and J 0 bases, with 12 bases left between them.

CDR3 coding DNA: TGTGCCAGCAGACTGGGACTAGCGGGAGAGCAGACCCAGTACTTC. Its translation is CASRLGLAGEQTQYF. The rearrangement links TRBV9 to TRBJ2-5, with 14 bases lining up with TRBD2. CDR3 length: 15 residues. In germline, CDR1 is SGDLS, CDR2 YYNGEE. J lost 6 bases, V lost 5 bases, and 6 bases had no gene match.

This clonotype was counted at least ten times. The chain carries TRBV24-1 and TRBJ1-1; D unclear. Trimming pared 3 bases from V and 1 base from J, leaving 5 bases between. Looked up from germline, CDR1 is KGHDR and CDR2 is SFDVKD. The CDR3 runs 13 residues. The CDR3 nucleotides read TGTGCCACCAGTGATACGGAGAACACTGAAGCTTTCTTT. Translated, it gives CATSDTENTEAFF.

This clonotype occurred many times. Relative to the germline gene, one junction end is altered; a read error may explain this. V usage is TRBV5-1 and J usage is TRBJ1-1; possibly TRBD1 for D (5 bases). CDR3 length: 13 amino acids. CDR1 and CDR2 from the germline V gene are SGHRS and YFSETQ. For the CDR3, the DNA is TGTGCCAGCAGCTTAGGGAGGGGCACTGAAGCTTTCTTT. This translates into CASSLGRGTEAFF.

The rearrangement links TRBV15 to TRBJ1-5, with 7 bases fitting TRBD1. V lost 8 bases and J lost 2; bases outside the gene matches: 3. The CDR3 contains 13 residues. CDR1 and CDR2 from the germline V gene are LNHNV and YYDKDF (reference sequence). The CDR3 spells CATAQGGNQPQHF. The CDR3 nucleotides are TGTGCCACCGCCCAGGGGGGCAATCAGCCCCAGCATTTT.

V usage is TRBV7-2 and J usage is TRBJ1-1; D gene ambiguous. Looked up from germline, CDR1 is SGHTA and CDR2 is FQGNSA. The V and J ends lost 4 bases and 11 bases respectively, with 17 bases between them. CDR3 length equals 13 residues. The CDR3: CASSSSSGRWAFF. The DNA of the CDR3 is TGTGCCAGCAGCTCCTCCTCGGGGAGGTGGGCTTTCTTT.

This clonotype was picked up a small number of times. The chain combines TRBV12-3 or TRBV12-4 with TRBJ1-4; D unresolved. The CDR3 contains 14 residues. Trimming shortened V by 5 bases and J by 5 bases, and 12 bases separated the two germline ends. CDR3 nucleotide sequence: TGTGCCAGCAGTCCCAACGGTCTCAATGAAAAACTGTTTTTT. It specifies CASSPNGLNEKLFF.

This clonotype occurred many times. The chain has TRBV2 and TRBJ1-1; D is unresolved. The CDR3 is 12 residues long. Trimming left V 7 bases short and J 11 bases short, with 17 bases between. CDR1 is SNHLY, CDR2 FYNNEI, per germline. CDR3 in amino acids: CASIETPSTAFF. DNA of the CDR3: TGTGCCAGCATCGAGACCCCCTCAACGGCTTTCTTT.

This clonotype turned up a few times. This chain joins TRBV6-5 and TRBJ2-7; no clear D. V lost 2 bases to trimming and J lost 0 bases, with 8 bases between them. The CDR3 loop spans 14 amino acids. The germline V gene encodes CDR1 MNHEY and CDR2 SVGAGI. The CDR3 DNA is TGTGCCAGCAGTTACACTGAGAGCTCCTACGAGCAGTACTTC. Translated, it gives CASSYTESSYEQYF.

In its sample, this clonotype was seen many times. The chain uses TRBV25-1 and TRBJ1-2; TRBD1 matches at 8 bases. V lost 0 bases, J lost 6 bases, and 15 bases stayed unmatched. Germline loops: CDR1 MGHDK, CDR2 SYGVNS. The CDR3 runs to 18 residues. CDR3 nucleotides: TGTGCCAGCAGTGAATATTACCCCTTTCCAGGGGGCGATCATGGCTACACCTTC. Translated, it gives CASSEYYPFPGGDHGYTF.

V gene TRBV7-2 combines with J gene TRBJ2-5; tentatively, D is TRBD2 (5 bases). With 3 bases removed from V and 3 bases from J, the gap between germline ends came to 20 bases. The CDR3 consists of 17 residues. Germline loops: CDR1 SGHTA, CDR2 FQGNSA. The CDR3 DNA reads TGTGCCAGCAGCTTGGAGATGGCCGGGGTCAATAAAGAGACCCAGTACTTC. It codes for CASSLEMAGVNKETQYF.

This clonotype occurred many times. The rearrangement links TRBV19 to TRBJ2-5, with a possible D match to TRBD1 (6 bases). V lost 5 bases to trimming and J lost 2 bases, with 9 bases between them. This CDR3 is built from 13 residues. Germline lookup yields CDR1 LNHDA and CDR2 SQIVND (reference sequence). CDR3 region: CASSQDRQETQYF. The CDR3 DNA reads TGTGCCAGTAGTCAGGACAGACAAGAGACCCAGTACTTC.

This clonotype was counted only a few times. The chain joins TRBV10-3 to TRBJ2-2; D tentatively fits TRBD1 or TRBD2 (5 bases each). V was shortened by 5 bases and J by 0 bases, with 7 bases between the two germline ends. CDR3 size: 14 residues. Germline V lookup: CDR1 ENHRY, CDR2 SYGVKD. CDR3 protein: CAISRDPNTGELFF. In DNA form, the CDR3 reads TGTGCCATCAGTAGGGACCCGAACACCGGGGAGCTGTTTTTT.

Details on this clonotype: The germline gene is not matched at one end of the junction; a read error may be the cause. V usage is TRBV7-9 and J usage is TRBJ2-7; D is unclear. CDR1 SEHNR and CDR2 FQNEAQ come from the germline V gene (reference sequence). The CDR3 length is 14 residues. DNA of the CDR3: TGTGCCGGCAGCTTAGCTGGTGACCGCTACGAGCAGTACTTC. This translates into CAGSLAGDRYEQYF.

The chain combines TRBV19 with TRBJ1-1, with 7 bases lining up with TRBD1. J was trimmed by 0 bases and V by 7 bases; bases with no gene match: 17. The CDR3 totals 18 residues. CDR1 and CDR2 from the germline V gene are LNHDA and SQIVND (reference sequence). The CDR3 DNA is TGTGCCAGTACAAGTCTCTGGCTCAGGGGGGCCATGAACACTGAAGCTTTCTTT. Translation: CASTSLWLRGAMNTEAFF.

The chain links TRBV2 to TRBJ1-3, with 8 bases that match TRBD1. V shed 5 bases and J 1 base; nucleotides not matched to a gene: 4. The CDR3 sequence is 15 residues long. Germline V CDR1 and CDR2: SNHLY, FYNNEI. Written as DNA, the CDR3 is TGTGCCAGCAGTCGAAGGACAGGGTCTGGAAACACCATATATTTT. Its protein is CASSRRTGSGNTIYF.

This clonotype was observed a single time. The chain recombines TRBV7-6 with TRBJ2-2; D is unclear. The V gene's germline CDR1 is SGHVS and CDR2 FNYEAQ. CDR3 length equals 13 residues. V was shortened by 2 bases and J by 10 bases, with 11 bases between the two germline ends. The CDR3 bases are TGTGCCAGCAGCTTAAGTAGTCACGAGGAGCTGTTTTTT. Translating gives CASSLSSHEELFF.

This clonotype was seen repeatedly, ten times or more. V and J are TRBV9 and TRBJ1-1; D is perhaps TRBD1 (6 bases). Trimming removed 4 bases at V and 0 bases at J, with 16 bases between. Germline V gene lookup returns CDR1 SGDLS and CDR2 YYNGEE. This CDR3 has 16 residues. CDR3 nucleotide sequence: TGTGCCAGCAGCCCGGGGGCAGGGGACTTGAACACTGAAGCTTTCTTT. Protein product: CASSPGAGDLNTEAFF. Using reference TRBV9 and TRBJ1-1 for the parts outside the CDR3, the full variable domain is DSGVTQTPKHLITATGQRVTLRCSPRSGDLSVYWYQQSLDQGLQFLIQYYNGEERAKGNILERFSAQQFPDLHSELNLSSLELGDSALYFCASSPGAGDLNTEAFFGQGTRLTVV.

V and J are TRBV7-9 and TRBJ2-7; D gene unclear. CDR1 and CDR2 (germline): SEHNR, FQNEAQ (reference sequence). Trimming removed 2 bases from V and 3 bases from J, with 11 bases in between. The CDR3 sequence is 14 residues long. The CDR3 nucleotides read TGTGCCAGCAGCTTACTCGACAAGGGCTACGAGCAGTACTTC. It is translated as CASSLLDKGYEQYF.

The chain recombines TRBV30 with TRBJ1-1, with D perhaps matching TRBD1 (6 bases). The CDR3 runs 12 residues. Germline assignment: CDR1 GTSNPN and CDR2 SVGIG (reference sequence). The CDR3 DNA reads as TGTGCACCGCCGGGACACGGCACTGAAGCTTTCTTT. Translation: CAPPGHGTEAFF.

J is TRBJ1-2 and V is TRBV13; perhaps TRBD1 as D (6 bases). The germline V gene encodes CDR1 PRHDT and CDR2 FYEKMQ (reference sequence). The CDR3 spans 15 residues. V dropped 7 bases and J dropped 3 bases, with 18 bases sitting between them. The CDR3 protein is CASTRQGQVHYGYTF. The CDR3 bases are TGTGCCAGCACCAGGCAGGGGCAAGTTCACTATGGCTACACCTTC.

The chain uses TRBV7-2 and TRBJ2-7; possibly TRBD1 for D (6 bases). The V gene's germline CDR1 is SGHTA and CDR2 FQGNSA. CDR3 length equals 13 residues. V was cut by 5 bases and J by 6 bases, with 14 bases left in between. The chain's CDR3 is CASSASTGLEQYF. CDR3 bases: TGTGCCAGCAGCGCCTCGACAGGTCTCGAGCAGTACTTC.